Presented here are 21 T cell receptor beta chains from one specimen sequenced in a study of beta chain features in type 1 diabetes (dated by TCRdb to the late 2010s). The library relied on the immunoSEQ multiplex PCR assay. All of the isolated RNA was reverse transcribed with the High Capacity cDNA Reverse Transcription Kit, so expressed TCRB transcripts were sequenced. TCRdb limited this immuneACCESS table to in-frame rearrangements with V and J called. A share of clones is missing; checked studies link under half to unresolved V genes, and the rest is unexplained. For this sample there are about 150,000 clones; 10% appear just once. Around 0.48% of the sample is in the top ten clones. No antigens are known for them. Study-wide conclusions, independent of this receptor: In all four CD4+ subsets, TCRB CDR3 length was moderately but significantly shorter in type 1 diabetes patients.

The sequencing input was central memory CD4+ T cells from blood. The receptors derive from a man aged 25 to 45 with type 1 diabetes.

This clone showed up just a few times. This chain links TRBV19 with TRBJ2-5; 8 nucleotides agree with TRBD1. In germline, CDR1 is LNHDA, CDR2 SQIVND (reference sequence). The CDR3 is 16 residues long. Trimming at V came to 8 bases and at J to 0 bases, leaving 11 bases not matched to a gene. Here the CDR3 DNA reads TGTGCCAGTCGGTCGAGTGACAGGGGCGACCAAGAGACCCAGTACTTC. This encodes CASRSSDRGDQETQYF.

This clone was recorded a few times. The chain employs TRBV18 and TRBJ2-7, with D perhaps TRBD2 (7 bases). The CDR3 is 16 residues long. Trimming removed 0 bases at V and 6 bases at J, with 18 bases between. Germline V CDR1 and CDR2: KGHSH, LQKENI. The DNA of the CDR3 is TGTGCCAGCTCACCACCCCAGGGGCGGGAGACCGTCGAGCAGTACTTC. Residues: CASSPPQGRETVEQYF.

V is TRBV18 and J is TRBJ2-7; TRBD1 aligns across 10 bases. The V and J ends lost 6 bases and 7 bases, in that order; junction bases with no gene match: 9. The CDR3 runs to 14 residues. The germline gives CDR1 KGHSH, CDR2 LQKENI. CDR3 loop: CASSHDRGLGEQYF. CDR3 in DNA: TGTGCCAGCTCTCATGACAGGGGGCTGGGGGAGCAGTACTTC.

J is TRBJ1-2 and V is TRBV13, with D possibly being TRBD1 (5 bases). V was pared by 5 bases and J by 2 bases, with 18 bases between. CDR3 length equals 16 residues. Germline V gives CDR1 PRHDT, CDR2 FYEKMQ (reference sequence). The CDR3 DNA reads TGTGCCAGCAGCCCTCGACAGAGCTGGGGAAACTATGGCTACACCTTC. Encoded protein: CASSPRQSWGNYGYTF.

J is TRBJ2-7 and V is TRBV4-1, with TRBD2 as a possible D gene (5 bases). Germline lookup yields CDR1 MGHRA and CDR2 YSYEKL. This CDR3 spans 15 amino acids. The V and J ends lost 4 bases and 0 bases respectively, with 13 bases between them. CDR3 protein: CASSPALAGSYEQYF. CDR3 sequence (DNA): TGCGCCAGCAGCCCTGCCCTAGCTGGCTCCTACGAGCAGTACTTC.

A few counts support this clone. The chain links TRBV9 to TRBJ2-7; 8 nucleotides line up with TRBD1. The germline CDR1 and CDR2 sequences are SGDLS and YYNGEE. V shed 0 bases and J 3 bases; nucleotides not matched to a gene: 8. The CDR3 is 16 residues long. Written as DNA, the CDR3 is TGTGCCAGCAGCGTAGGGGAGACAGGGGACGGCTACGAGCAGTACTTC. This encodes CASSVGETGDGYEQYF.

This clone was seen only a few times. The chain employs TRBV5-6 and TRBJ2-7, with D possibly TRBD1 on 6 matching bases. Between the trimmed V and J ends, which lost 4 bases and 7 bases, there was a span of 15 bases. The CDR3 sequence is 13 residues long. In germline, CDR1 is SGHDT, CDR2 YYEEEE. In DNA form, the CDR3 reads TGTGCCAGCAGCAGGGGGTCCAGCCGGGAGCAGTACTTC. Its protein product is CASSRGSSREQYF.

J is TRBJ1-2 and V is TRBV7-9; D may be TRBD1 (5 bases). From germline, CDR1 is SEHNR and CDR2 FQNEAQ (reference sequence). The CDR3 covers 14 residues. V was cut by 0 bases and J by 7 bases, with 12 bases left in between. As DNA, the CDR3 is TGTGCCAGCAGCTTAGCGGAGGGGCTGGGTGGCTACACCTTC. Its translation is CASSLAEGLGGYTF.

This clone was counted only a few times. The gene calls are TRBV2 and TRBJ1-5; 10 nucleotides agree with TRBD1. This CDR3 is 14 amino acids long. CDR1 and CDR2 from the germline V gene are SNHLY and FYNNEI. J gave up 6 bases and V 6 bases, and 5 bases lay outside the gene matches. CDR3 DNA sequence: TGTGCCAGCAGAGGGACAGGGGCGGGTCAGCCCCAGCATTTT. As protein: CASRGTGAGQPQHF.

There are a few counts of this clone. The chain carries TRBV14 and TRBJ1-4; D gene unclear. Per germline, CDR1 SGHDN and CDR2 FVKESK. The CDR3 is 14 amino acids. V lost 3 bases and J lost 8, with 13 bases in between. In DNA form, the CDR3 reads TGTGCCAGCAGCCACACCGGGAACCGGGAAAAACTGTTTTTT. Protein sequence: CASSHTGNREKLFF.

The chain uses TRBV5-1 and TRBJ1-4; D uncertain. The CDR3 consists of 15 residues. Germline CDR1 and CDR2: SGHRS and YFSETQ. Trimming took off 4 bases at V and 8 bases at J, with 18 bases between the two ends. CDR3 DNA: TGCGCCAGCAGCCTCCAGGCCGCTGAAGGAGAAAAACTGTTTTTT. This gives the protein CASSLQAAEGEKLFF.

This clone was seen a few times. The DNA of the CDR3 is TGTGCCATCAGCTCCGAACTAGCGGGAGGGGAAGAGACCCAGTACTTC. Encoded protein: CAISSELAGGEETQYF. This chain joins TRBV10-3 and TRBJ2-5, with 13 positions matching TRBD2. The CDR3 is 16 residues long. V shed 6 bases and J 3 bases; nucleotides not matched to a gene: 7. CDR1 and CDR2 (germline): ENHRY, SYGVKD.

The chain uses TRBV6-1 and TRBJ2-7, with 8 nucleotides matching TRBD2. V dropped 8 bases and J dropped 2; count of bases not matched to a gene: 5. The CDR3 length is 13 residues. Germline loops: CDR1 MNHNS, CDR2 SASEGT. Here the CDR3 reads CASQAGVAYEQYF. CDR3 bases: TGTGCCAGCCAAGCGGGAGTTGCCTACGAGCAGTACTTC.

V usage is TRBV9 and J usage is TRBJ1-1; maybe TRBD1 (6 bases). V was cut by 7 bases and J by 1 base, with 11 bases left in between. Germline loops: CDR1 SGDLS, CDR2 YYNGEE. The CDR3 runs to 13 residues. The CDR3 loop reads CASAQGRNTEAFF. DNA for the CDR3: TGTGCCAGCGCTCAGGGGAGGAACACTGAAGCTTTCTTT.

The chain employs TRBV27 and TRBJ1-1; tentatively, D is TRBD1 (5 bases). The length of the CDR3 is 14 residues. Germline assignment: CDR1 MNHEY and CDR2 SMNVEV (reference sequence). V lost 2 bases and J 5 bases, leaving 12 bases between the germline ends. CDR3 nucleotides: TGTGCCAGCAGTTTAACCCCAGGGAGGACTGAAGCTTTCTTT. Encoded protein: CASSLTPGRTEAFF.

J is TRBJ2-5 and V is TRBV7-9; 10 bases line up with TRBD1. This CDR3 is 14 amino acids long. Per germline, CDR1 SEHNR and CDR2 FQNEAQ (reference sequence). After removal of 3 bases from V and 5 bases from J, the junction contained 3 bases not matched to a gene. The DNA of the CDR3 is TGTGCCAGCAGCTTCGGACAGGGGGGGGAGACCCAGTACTTC. It codes for CASSFGQGGETQYF.

The sample holds a few counts of this clone. The V call is TRBV2, the J call TRBJ2-5, with 7 bases matching TRBD2. V gave up 4 bases and J gave up 5 bases; unmatched junction bases: 4. Looked up from germline, CDR1 is SNHLY and CDR2 is FYNNEI. The CDR3 consists of 13 residues. As DNA, the CDR3 is TGTGCCAGCAGTGCGCAGCGGGACGAGACCCAGTACTTC. Its translation: CASSAQRDETQYF.

This clone came up a few times. The genes are TRBV2 and TRBJ2-1, with 13 nucleotides matching TRBD2. This CDR3 is 14 amino acids long. Germline V gene sequence: CDR1 SNHLY, CDR2 FYNNEI. The J segment lost 8 bases and the V segment lost 9 bases, leaving 7 bases of the junction unmatched. The chain's CDR3 is CASQWTSGSYEQFF. Written as DNA, the CDR3 is TGTGCCAGTCAATGGACTAGCGGGAGTTATGAGCAGTTCTTC.

This clone was detected a few times. V is TRBV6-5 and J is TRBJ2-7; 9 positions agree with TRBD1. The length of the CDR3 is 12 residues. In germline, CDR1 is MNHEY, CDR2 SVGAGI. The trim removed 11 bases at V and 5 bases at J, leaving 7 bases unmatched. The CDR3 DNA reads as TGTGCCGCGCGCGACAGGGGGGACGAGCAGTACTTC. Translated, it gives CAARDRGDEQYF.

The chain recombines TRBV7-2 with TRBJ2-5; TRBD2 aligns across 9 bases. With V trimmed by 1 base and J by 2 bases, 8 bases remained unmatched. The CDR3 has 17 amino acids. Germline lookup yields CDR1 SGHTA and CDR2 FQGNSA. The CDR3 sequence is CASSLGLAGSAQETQYF. In DNA, the CDR3 is TGTGCCAGCAGCTTAGGGCTAGCGGGATCAGCTCAAGAGACCCAGTACTTC.

The J gene is TRBJ2-1, the V gene TRBV7-2; D is perhaps TRBD1 (6 bases). Germline CDR1 SGHTA, CDR2 FQGNSA. CDR3 length: 18 amino acids. V lost 6 bases, J lost 4 bases, and 25 bases lay in between. The DNA of the CDR3 is TGTGCCAGCAGTCGGTTAACTTTCCAGGGGAATGAATACAATGAGCAGTTCTTC. It codes for CASSRLTFQGNEYNEQFF.